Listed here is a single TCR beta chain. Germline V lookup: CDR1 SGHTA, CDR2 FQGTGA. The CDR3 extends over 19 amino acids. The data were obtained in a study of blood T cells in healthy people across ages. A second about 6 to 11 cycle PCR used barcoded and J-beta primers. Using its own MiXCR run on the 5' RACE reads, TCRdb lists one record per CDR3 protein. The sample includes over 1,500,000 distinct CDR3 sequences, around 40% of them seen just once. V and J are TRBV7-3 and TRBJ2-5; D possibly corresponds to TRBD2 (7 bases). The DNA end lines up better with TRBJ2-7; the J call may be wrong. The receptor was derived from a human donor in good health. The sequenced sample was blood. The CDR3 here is CASSLIGPAWGGELYEQYF. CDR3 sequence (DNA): TGTGCCAGCAGCTTAATTGGCCCAGCATGGGGGGGCGAACTCTACGAGCAGTACTTC.